This TCR beta chain appears in the sequencing data of a study of blood T cell repertoires in COVID-19. Study-level information: There were acute and convalescent COVID-19 samples, and they came from the United States, Italy and Spain.

J was trimmed by 1 base and V by 5 bases; bases with no gene match: 2. Germline V gene data show CDR1 as SEHNR and CDR2 as FQNEAQ (reference sequence). The CDR3 spans 14 residues. Participants had their cohort set by participant-reported clinical history. Cohort 3 recovery required two negative PCRs, clearance, or symptom resolution. TCRdb keeps only in-frame clones here, not all; method: immunoSEQ multiplex PCR. The profile shows roughly 300,000 clones, 85% to 90% of them singletons. Sequenced sample: PBMCs or T cells enriched from blood (not recorded which). This TCR was recovered from a man between 25 and 39 years old who had recovered from COVID-19. This chain links TRBV7-9 with TRBJ1-5; 7 nucleotides line up with TRBD1. Here the CDR3 DNA reads TGTGCCAGCAGCACGACAGGGAGCAATCAGCCCCAGCATTTT. It codes for CASSTTGSNQPQHF. Filled out from reference TRBV7-9 and TRBJ1-5, the complete variable domain reads DTGVSQNPRHKITKRGQNVTFRCDPISEHNRLYWYRQTLGQGPEFLTYFQNEAQLEKSRLLSDRFSAERPKGSFSTLEIQRTEQGDSAMYLCASSTTGSNQPQHFGDGTRLSIL.